This T cell receptor (beta chain) stems from a study of regulatory T cells in long-lasting Graves disease. Whole-study results and caveats: There were preferences for TRBV28, TRBJ1-2 and TRBJ2-5 in persistent disease.

As regards this clonotype: Its antigen is unidentified.

TCR beta libraries were built with iRepertoire HTBI primers and Arm-PCR of CDR3 regions. TCRdb re-derived calls from the multiplex PCR reads in MiXCR, one entry per CDR3 protein. This table holds 300,000 to 500,000 distinct CDR3 sequences, less than 25% found once. Time point here: persistent/refractory GD, antithyroid drugs over 5 years with positive TRAb. PBMCs provided the RNA from which the TCR library was made. The CDR3 is made up of 16 amino acids. Germline V gives CDR1 GTSNPN, CDR2 SVGIG (reference sequence). V was clipped by 3 bases and J by 0 bases; unmatched bases: 9. This sequence was found in a female donor with Graves disease. Sample: peripheral blood mononuclear cells (PBMCs), taken when the disease was refractory, from a patient treated with antithyroid drugs. The J gene is TRBJ1-1, the V gene TRBV30; 8 positions agree with TRBD1. Here the CDR3 DNA reads TGTGCCTGGAGCACCGGGACAGGCTTCATGAACACTGAAGCTTTCTTT. It yields the protein CAWSTGTGFMNTEAFF.